What follows are 20 T cell receptor beta chains derived from one specimen sequenced in a study of early T cells in non-severe SARS-CoV-2 infection. TCRdb re-called the 5' RACE reads through MiXCR, storing one row per CDR3 protein. The sample consists of more than 50,000 distinct CDR3 sequences, around 12% of them appearing once. The material sequenced was whole blood, taken at baseline. The receptors shown here come from an adult who was a healthcare worker with PCR-confirmed SARS-CoV-2 infection or an uninfected control (not recorded which).

This clonotype was detected many times. As DNA, the CDR3 is TGTGCCAGCAGTTACCCCAGACAGCGGGCAAATCCCTACGAGCAGTACTTC. Encoded protein: CASSYPRQRANPYEQYF. The chain is built from TRBV27 and TRBJ2-7; possibly TRBD2 for D (6 bases). There are 17 residues in the CDR3. Trimming removed 4 bases from V and 2 bases from J, with 21 bases in between. Per germline, CDR1 MNHEY and CDR2 SMNVEV (reference sequence).

A few counts support this clonotype. The J gene is TRBJ2-7, the V gene TRBV11-2; 8 nucleotides agree with TRBD2. Unmatched junction bases numbered 5, after V lost 4 bases and J lost 0 bases. Germline-derived CDR1 and CDR2 are SGHAT and FQNNGV. This CDR3 is built from 15 residues. The CDR3 here is CASSYTSGPSYEQYF. DNA for the CDR3: TGTGCCAGCAGCTATACTAGCGGACCCTCCTACGAGCAGTACTTC.

The chain joins TRBV6-6 to TRBJ1-6; D unresolved. Germline CDR1 reads MNHNY; CDR2 reads SVGAGI (reference sequence). The V end lost 2 bases, the J end lost 7 bases, and 12 bases lay between the germline ends. This CDR3 spans 15 amino acids. The CDR3 DNA reads as TGTGCCAGCAGTTACGGAGAGGGTCAAAATTCACCCCTCCACTTT. Protein product: CASSYGEGQNSPLHF.

This clonotype was recorded a few times. The rearrangement uses TRBV6-2 or TRBV6-3 and TRBJ2-1; 8 nucleotides agree with TRBD1. V lost 10 bases, J lost 9 bases, and 11 bases stayed unmatched. The CDR3 sequence is 13 residues long. CDR1 MNHEY and CDR2 SVGEGT come from the germline V gene. The CDR3 reads CATSGQATREQFF. The DNA for the CDR3 is TGTGCCACCTCGGGACAGGCGACCCGTGAGCAGTTCTTC.

The DNA of the CDR3 is TGCAGCGTTGATAGGGACAGGGCCTACAATGAGCAGTTCTTC. Its translation: CSVDRDRAYNEQFF. This chain links TRBV29-1 with TRBJ2-1, with TRBD1 matching 9 bases. V was clipped by 3 bases and J by 2 bases; unmatched bases: 2. This CDR3 contains 14 residues. Germline V CDR1 and CDR2: SQVTM, ANQGSEA.

This clonotype was detected ten times or more. This chain links TRBV27 with TRBJ1-5; TRBD1 might be the D (6 bases). The CDR3 is 14 amino acids. V gave up 6 bases and J gave up 3 bases, with 12 bases separating them. Germline V gene lookup returns CDR1 MNHEY and CDR2 SMNVEV (reference sequence). CDR3 sequence: CASRKQGFNQPQHF. CDR3 sequence (DNA): TGTGCCAGCAGAAAACAGGGATTCAATCAGCCCCAGCATTTT.

This clonotype was seen a few times. The chain has TRBV6-5 and TRBJ1-2; maybe TRBD1 (6 bases). CDR1 and CDR2 (germline): MNHEY, SVGAGI. Deletions cut 6 bases from V and 2 bases from J, with 13 bases between. There are 14 residues in the CDR3. The CDR3 coding sequence is TGTGCCAGCAGACCCACAGGGTACAACTATGGCTACACCTTC. The encoded protein is CASRPTGYNYGYTF.

This clonotype was seen a few times. This chain joins TRBV5-1 and TRBJ1-1; D call uncertain. Germline lookup yields CDR1 SGHRS and CDR2 YFSETQ. The CDR3 loop spans 14 amino acids. With 0 bases removed from V and 1 base from J, the gap between germline ends came to 7 bases. This CDR3 is CASSLASQNTEAFF. The DNA of the CDR3 is TGCGCCAGCAGCTTGGCTTCGCAGAACACTGAAGCTTTCTTT.

The sample holds a few counts of this clonotype. The chain has TRBV5-1 and TRBJ1-1; D is ambiguous. V lost 0 bases and J 8 bases, leaving 14 bases between the germline ends. This CDR3 region has 14 residues. Germline CDR1 SGHRS, CDR2 YFSETQ. CDR3 nucleotides: TGCGCCAGCAGCTTGGGAACAGCGCTGAGAGAAGCTTTCTTT. Amino acids: CASSLGTALREAFF.

The CDR3 region has the DNA TGTGCCAGCAGCTCGGACAGGAAGACTGAAGCTTTCTTT. Translating it yields CASSSDRKTEAFF. The chain is built from TRBV7-2 and TRBJ1-1; 7 positions agree with TRBD1. Looked up from germline, CDR1 is SGHTA and CDR2 is FQGNSA. J lost 5 bases, V lost 4 bases, and 4 bases had no gene match. The CDR3 loop spans 13 amino acids.

V and J are TRBV2 and TRBJ2-2; possible D gene TRBD2, 5 bases. The CDR3 is 13 amino acids. Trimming removed 5 bases from V and 3 bases from J, with 7 bases in between. CDR1 SNHLY and CDR2 FYNNEI come from the germline V gene. CDR3 nucleotides: TGTGCCAGCAGTCCGGGATACACCGGGGAGCTGTTTTTT. Protein product: CASSPGYTGELFF.

This clonotype appeared a few times. This chain connects TRBV10-2 to TRBJ1-4; weak D call: TRBD1 (5 bases). The V gene's germline CDR1 is WSHSY and CDR2 SAAADI. The CDR3 is 14 residues long. V dropped 8 bases and J dropped 4 bases, with 14 bases sitting between them. This CDR3 is CASRVAGGNEKLFF. The CDR3 DNA follows: TGCGCCAGCCGGGTTGCGGGGGGTAATGAAAAACTGTTTTTT.

Concerning this clonotype: Possible read error: a much larger clone is one base away. This sequence joins TRBV24-1 and TRBJ2-5, with D tentatively TRBD2 (5 bases). The CDR3 sequence is 13 residues long. Germline V gene data show CDR1 as KGHDR and CDR2 as SFDVKD. Trimming left V 9 bases short and J 5 bases short, with 15 bases between. CDR3 protein: CATGGAGSETQYF. The CDR3 DNA reads TGTGCCACCGGAGGTGCAGGCAGCGAGACCCAGTACTTC.

This clonotype was seen at least ten times. J is TRBJ2-5 and V is TRBV24-1; maybe TRBD1 (6 bases). Germline V CDR1 and CDR2: KGHDR, SFDVKD. This CDR3 is 12 amino acids long. Trimming removed 5 bases from V and 4 bases from J, with 7 bases in between. CDR3 DNA sequence: TGTGCCACCAGTGTAGGGGGAGAGACCCAGTACTTC. Its protein product is CATSVGGETQYF.

A few counts support this clonotype. J is TRBJ1-2 and V is TRBV10-1; D is ambiguous. From germline, CDR1 is WNHNN and CDR2 SYGVQD (reference sequence). V lost 6 bases and J lost 10, with 6 bases in between. CDR3 length: 9 amino acids. The DNA for the CDR3 is TGCGCCAGCAGCCCTCTCTACACCTTC. This gives the protein CASSPLYTF.

This clonotype was detected many times. The rearrangement uses TRBV19 and TRBJ1-5, with D tentatively TRBD1 (5 bases). The CDR3 extends over 14 amino acids. In germline, CDR1 is LNHDA, CDR2 SQIVND (reference sequence). The V gene lost 5 bases and the J gene lost 3 bases, with 11 bases spanning the gap. CDR3: CASSSQVINQPQHF. DNA for the CDR3: TGTGCCAGTAGTTCACAGGTTATCAATCAGCCCCAGCATTTT.

There are a few counts of this clonotype. V usage is TRBV12-3 or TRBV12-4 and J usage is TRBJ1-6; D ambiguous. Deletions cut 3 bases from V and 7 bases from J, with 4 bases between. CDR3 length equals 12 residues. The CDR3 DNA is TGTGCCAGCAGTTTCGAGAATTCACCCCTCCACTTT. This translates into CASSFENSPLHF.

The chain links TRBV10-1 to TRBJ1-5; no definite D call. Trimming left V 4 bases short and J 5 bases short, with 3 bases between. The length of the CDR3 is 11 residues. Looked up from germline, CDR1 is WNHNN and CDR2 is SYGVQD (reference sequence). The CDR3 spells CASSADQPQHF. The CDR3 bases are TGCGCCAGCAGTGCAGATCAGCCCCAGCATTTT.

The rearrangement joins TRBV12-3 or TRBV12-4 to TRBJ2-2; D not resolved. CDR3 length: 14 residues. V lost 5 bases and J 4 bases, leaving 11 bases between the germline ends. The chain's CDR3 is CASSPQGITGELFF. Here the CDR3 DNA reads TGTGCCAGCAGTCCACAAGGGATCACCGGGGAGCTGTTTTTT.

This clonotype was counted a few times. The rearrangement links TRBV20-1 to TRBJ2-7; the D is unclear. From germline, CDR1 is DFQATT and CDR2 SNEGSKA (reference sequence). Trimming removed 2 bases at V and 2 bases at J, with 7 bases between. The CDR3 covers 12 residues. Here the CDR3 DNA reads TGCAGTGCTAGAAGTAGCACCTACGAGCAGTACTTC. Translation gives CSARSSTYEQYF.